This T cell receptor (beta chain) stems from a study of post-analysis software for immune sequencing data. About the study: Relapsing-remitting, secondary progressive and progressive-relapsing forms of multiple sclerosis all featured among disease courses. The study, taken as a whole, reports: By F measure, samples from a shared preparation batch strongly co-clustered. In patients, TRBV5-6, TRBV5-1 and TRBV20-1 belonged to roughly five TRBV segments found more frequently than in controls. Those with multiple sclerosis, the patient group, showed significantly lower normalized Chao1 diversity than controls.

On this clonotype: Its antigen remains unidentified.

Trimming removed 0 bases from V and 5 bases from J, with 16 bases in between. This CDR3 contains 16 residues. Germline V gene lookup returns CDR1 LGHDT and CDR2 YNNKEL (reference sequence). Prepared TCR beta cDNA libraries contained unique molecular identifiers. Input populations of about 0.95 to 10 million T cells gave rise to around 480,000 cDNA molecules. TCRdb independently ran MiXCR on the PCR reads; one entry per CDR3 protein. The sample shows around 440,000 distinct CDR3 sequences, approximately 46% of them seen only once. V gene TRBV3-1 combines with J gene TRBJ2-5; D might be TRBD1 or TRBD2, each matching 6 bases. Sequencing was carried out using blood. The clonotype was recovered from a girl between 5 and 17 years old with multiple sclerosis. This chain's CDR3 is CASSQDSSRGVETQYF. The CDR3 DNA sequence: TGTGCCAGCAGCCAAGACTCATCTAGGGGGGTGGAGACCCAGTACTTC.